These T cell receptor beta chains were read from a single sample in a study of shared T cell receptors in the human thymus. Profiling relied on immunoSEQ multiplex PCR, and the TCRdb table lists in-frame clones only, not all of them. In the table there are over 650,000 clones, approximately 87% of which are singletons. This sample was shared with a second study, whose subject was human thymus T cells.

The sample taken for sequencing was thymocytes. These receptors all stem from a boy in the first two years of life with a congenital heart defect. Both conserved end residues are part of each CDR3. A D gene is named only where the DNA matches it firmly. Only part of the rows carry a size: once, few, many, or a class if the clone is expanded.

v_call: TRBV7-9
cdr3_length: 17
d_call: TRBD1
clone_size: NA
j_call: TRBJ2-3
cdr3_aa: CASSLLGDRGQTDTQYF
cdr3_nt: TGTGCCAGCAGCTTATTGGGCGACAGGGGGCAGACAGATACGCAGTATTTT

v_call: TRBV5-6
cdr3_length: 14
d_call: NA
clone_size: few
j_call: TRBJ1-6
cdr3_aa: CASSLAGVNSPLHF
cdr3_nt: TGTGCCAGCAGCTTGGCAGGGGTTAATTCACCCCTCCACTTT

v_call: TRBV10-3
cdr3_length: 13
d_call: TRBD2
clone_size: NA
j_call: TRBJ2-7
cdr3_aa: CAIRGLAGDEQYF
cdr3_nt: TGTGCCATCAGGGGACTAGCGGGAGACGAGCAGTACTTC

v_call: TRBV2
cdr3_length: 11
d_call: NA
clone_size: NA
j_call: TRBJ1-1
cdr3_aa: CASSTRVEAFF
cdr3_nt: TGTGCCAGCAGCACGAGAGTTGAAGCTTTCTTT

v_call: TRBV4-1
cdr3_length: 20
d_call: TRBD1
clone_size: NA
j_call: TRBJ2-5
cdr3_aa: CASSLFKPGQGLQVKETQYF
cdr3_nt: TGCGCCAGCAGCCTCTTTAAACCGGGACAGGGTCTCCAGGTCAAAGAGACCCAGTACTTC

v_call: TRBV18
cdr3_length: 12
d_call: NA
clone_size: NA
j_call: TRBJ2-7
cdr3_aa: CASSPWGHEQYF
cdr3_nt: TGTGCCAGCTCACCCTGGGGCCACGAGCAGTACTTC

v_call: TRBV4-1
cdr3_length: 16
d_call: TRBD1
clone_size: NA
j_call: TRBJ1-6
cdr3_aa: CASSQDPGTGMSPLHF
cdr3_nt: TGCGCCAGCAGCCAAGATCCCGGGACAGGGATGTCACCCCTCCACTTT

v_call: TRBV11-1
cdr3_length: 18
d_call: TRBD2
clone_size: NA
j_call: TRBJ2-7
cdr3_aa: CASSLWGTSGGPSYEQYF
cdr3_nt: TGTGCCAGCAGCTTGTGGGGGACTAGCGGGGGGCCCTCCTACGAGCAGTACTTC

v_call: TRBV29-1
cdr3_length: 15
d_call: NA
clone_size: once
j_call: TRBJ2-1
cdr3_aa: CSVGIQGITYNEQFF
cdr3_nt: TGCAGCGTCGGGATACAGGGAATTACCTACAATGAGCAGTTCTTC

v_call: TRBV5-1
cdr3_length: 15
d_call: TRBD1
clone_size: NA
j_call: TRBJ2-7
cdr3_aa: CASSSTGTGYDEQYF
cdr3_nt: TGCGCCAGCAGCTCAACCGGGACAGGGTATGACGAGCAGTACTTC

v_call: TRBV6-5
cdr3_length: 12
d_call: TRBD1
clone_size: NA
j_call: TRBJ2-7
cdr3_aa: CATLTGAYEQYF
cdr3_nt: TGTGCCACCCTGACAGGGGCCTACGAGCAGTACTTC

v_call: TRBV28
cdr3_length: 16
d_call: TRBD1
clone_size: NA
j_call: TRBJ2-7
cdr3_aa: CASRGGQAESDYEQYF
cdr3_nt: TGTGCCAGCAGGGGTGGACAGGCTGAATCGGATTACGAGCAGTACTTC

v_call: TRBV11-3
cdr3_length: 13
d_call: TRBD2
clone_size: NA
j_call: TRBJ2-7
cdr3_aa: CASSFSGSHEQYF
cdr3_nt: TGTGCCAGCAGCTTTAGCGGGAGCCACGAGCAGTACTTC

v_call: TRBV6-5
cdr3_length: 16
d_call: TRBD1
clone_size: NA
j_call: TRBJ1-1
cdr3_aa: CASSYSPGQGNTEAFF
cdr3_nt: TGTGCCAGCAGTTACTCACCGGGACAGGGGAACACTGAAGCTTTCTTT

v_call: TRBV6-1
cdr3_length: 15
d_call: TRBD2
clone_size: NA
j_call: TRBJ2-7
cdr3_aa: CASIISGSSSYEQYF
cdr3_nt: TGTGCCAGCATTATTAGCGGGTCGAGCTCCTACGAGCAGTACTTC

v_call: TRBV10-3
cdr3_length: 17
d_call: TRBD2
clone_size: NA
j_call: TRBJ2-3
cdr3_aa: CAISESLTSGSTDTQYF
cdr3_nt: TGTGCCATCAGTGAGTCCTTGACTAGCGGGAGCACAGATACGCAGTATTTT

v_call: TRBV27
cdr3_length: 15
d_call: TRBD1
clone_size: NA
j_call: TRBJ1-1
cdr3_aa: CASSPRTGGDTEAFF
cdr3_nt: TGTGCCAGCAGTCCACGGACAGGGGGCGACACTGAAGCTTTCTTT

v_call: TRBV2
cdr3_length: 18
d_call: NA
clone_size: NA
j_call: TRBJ1-2
cdr3_aa: CASIPLTGLLGTNYGYTF
cdr3_nt: TGTGCCAGCATCCCCCTGACAGGCTTATTAGGTACTAACTATGGCTACACCTTC

v_call: TRBV27
cdr3_length: 16
d_call: TRBD1
clone_size: NA
j_call: TRBJ1-1
cdr3_aa: CASSAGTGIEGTEAFF
cdr3_nt: TGTGCCAGCAGTGCCGGGACAGGGATCGAAGGGACTGAAGCTTTCTTT

v_call: TRBV19
cdr3_length: 14
d_call: TRBD1
clone_size: NA
j_call: TRBJ1-2
cdr3_aa: CASSGRGQVYGYTF
cdr3_nt: TGTGCCAGTAGTGGTAGGGGACAGGTCTATGGCTACACCTTC

v_call: TRBV11-2
cdr3_length: 15
d_call: NA
clone_size: NA
j_call: TRBJ2-7
cdr3_aa: CASSLDLAGAYEQYF
cdr3_nt: TGTGCCAGCAGCTTAGATTTGGCAGGGGCCTACGAGCAGTACTTC

v_call: TRBV6-4
cdr3_length: 16
d_call: TRBD2
clone_size: once
j_call: TRBJ2-7
cdr3_aa: CASSDSRLADSYEQYF
cdr3_nt: TGTGCCAGCAGTGACTCGCGGCTAGCGGACTCCTACGAGCAGTACTTC

v_call: TRBV2
cdr3_length: 13
d_call: NA
clone_size: NA
j_call: TRBJ1-1
cdr3_aa: CASTTRADYEAFF
cdr3_nt: TGTGCCAGCACCACAAGGGCGGACTATGAAGCTTTCTTT

v_call: TRBV4-1
cdr3_length: 13
d_call: TRBD2
clone_size: once
j_call: TRBJ2-5
cdr3_aa: CASSRAGAETQYF
cdr3_nt: TGCGCCAGCAGCCGAGCGGGGGCGGAGACCCAGTACTTC

v_call: TRBV7-6
cdr3_length: 15
d_call: NA
clone_size: NA
j_call: TRBJ2-7
cdr3_aa: CASSLVAGLSYEQYF
cdr3_nt: TGTGCCAGCAGCTTAGTTGCGGGGTTAAGCTACGAGCAGTACTTC

v_call: TRBV5-4
cdr3_length: 18
d_call: TRBD2
clone_size: NA
j_call: TRBJ2-2
cdr3_aa: CASSLDRTSGSNTGELFF
cdr3_nt: TGTGCCAGCAGCTTGGATCGGACTAGCGGGAGTAACACCGGGGAGCTGTTTTTT

v_call: TRBV5-1
cdr3_length: 11
d_call: NA
clone_size: NA
j_call: TRBJ2-1
cdr3_aa: CASSLRGEQFF
cdr3_nt: TGCGCCAGCAGCTTGCGGGGTGAGCAGTTCTTC

v_call: TRBV18
cdr3_length: 14
d_call: NA
clone_size: NA
j_call: TRBJ1-5
cdr3_aa: CASSTLSGEQPQHF
cdr3_nt: TGTGCCAGCTCAACCCTATCAGGGGAACAGCCCCAGCATTTT

v_call: TRBV2
cdr3_length: 12
d_call: NA
clone_size: NA
j_call: TRBJ1-1
cdr3_aa: CASRGQNTEAFF
cdr3_nt: TGTGCCAGCAGGGGACAGAACACTGAAGCTTTCTTT

v_call: TRBV9
cdr3_length: 14
d_call: NA
clone_size: NA
j_call: TRBJ1-5
cdr3_aa: CASSQGRSNQPQHF
cdr3_nt: TGTGCCAGCAGTCAGGGTAGGAGCAATCAGCCCCAGCATTTT

v_call: TRBV7-2
cdr3_length: 15
d_call: TRBD2
clone_size: NA
j_call: TRBJ2-5
cdr3_aa: CASSTSGGIQETQYF
cdr3_nt: TGTGCCAGCAGTACTAGCGGGGGGATACAAGAGACCCAGTACTTC

v_call: TRBV7-6
cdr3_length: 16
d_call: TRBD1
clone_size: once
j_call: TRBJ1-2
cdr3_aa: CASSSTPGQASYGYTF
cdr3_nt: TGTGCCAGCAGCTCAACCCCGGGACAGGCCAGCTATGGCTACACCTTC

v_call: TRBV4-3
cdr3_length: 17
d_call: NA
clone_size: NA
j_call: TRBJ1-4
cdr3_aa: CASSPGTTPLRGEKLFF
cdr3_nt: TGCGCCAGCAGTCCCGGGACAACCCCACTTCGGGGTGAAAAACTGTTTTTT

v_call: TRBV4-3
cdr3_length: 16
d_call: TRBD1
clone_size: NA
j_call: TRBJ1-2
cdr3_aa: CASSQGGQGAHNGYTF
cdr3_nt: TGCGCCAGCAGCCAAGGAGGACAGGGGGCGCACAATGGCTACACCTTC

v_call: TRBV10-3
cdr3_length: 11
d_call: NA
clone_size: few
j_call: TRBJ1-2
cdr3_aa: CAIIDSYGYTF
cdr3_nt: TGTGCCATCATAGACAGCTATGGCTACACCTTC

v_call: TRBV5-1
cdr3_length: 15
d_call: TRBD2
clone_size: NA
j_call: TRBJ2-1
cdr3_aa: CASSLDGRGGNEQFF
cdr3_nt: TGCGCCAGCAGCTTAGATGGGCGGGGGGGCAATGAGCAGTTCTTC

v_call: TRBV5-1
cdr3_length: 15
d_call: TRBD1
clone_size: NA
j_call: TRBJ1-2
cdr3_aa: CASSFRQGSDYGYTF
cdr3_nt: TGCGCCAGCAGCTTCCGACAGGGTAGCGACTATGGCTACACCTTC

v_call: TRBV4-2
cdr3_length: 18
d_call: TRBD1
clone_size: once
j_call: TRBJ1-1
cdr3_aa: CASSQDHPRTGEGTEAFF
cdr3_nt: TGTGCCAGCAGCCAAGACCACCCTCGGACAGGGGAGGGCACTGAAGCTTTCTTT

v_call: TRBV14
cdr3_length: 18
d_call: TRBD2
clone_size: NA
j_call: TRBJ2-1
cdr3_aa: CASSPGTETSGSSNEQFF
cdr3_nt: TGTGCCAGCAGCCCCGGGACAGAGACTAGCGGGAGTTCCAATGAGCAGTTCTTC

v_call: TRBV30
cdr3_length: 18
d_call: TRBD1
clone_size: NA
j_call: TRBJ1-1
cdr3_aa: CAWKSTGGGGALNTEAFF
cdr3_nt: TGTGCCTGGAAGTCCACAGGGGGTGGGGGAGCATTGAACACTGAAGCTTTCTTT

v_call: TRBV7-2
cdr3_length: 17
d_call: TRBD1
clone_size: NA
j_call: TRBJ2-7
cdr3_aa: CASSAPAFRDRSYEQYF
cdr3_nt: TGTGCCAGCAGCGCCCCCGCCTTCCGGGACAGATCCTACGAGCAGTACTTC